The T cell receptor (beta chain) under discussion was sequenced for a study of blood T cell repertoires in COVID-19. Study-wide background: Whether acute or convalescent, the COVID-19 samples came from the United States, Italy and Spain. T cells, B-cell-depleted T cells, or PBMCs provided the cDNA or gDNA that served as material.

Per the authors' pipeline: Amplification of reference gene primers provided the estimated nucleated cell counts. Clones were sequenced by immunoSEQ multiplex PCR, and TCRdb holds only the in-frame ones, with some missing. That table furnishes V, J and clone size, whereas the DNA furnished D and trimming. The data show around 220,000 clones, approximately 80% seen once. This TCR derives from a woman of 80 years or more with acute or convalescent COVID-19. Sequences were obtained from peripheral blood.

This CDR3 is CASSLRSASGEETQYF. The CDR3 bases are TGTGCCAGCAGCCTCCGCAGTGCTAGCGGGGAAGAGACCCAGTACTTC. The chain carries TRBV11-3 and TRBJ2-5; TRBD2 aligns across 9 bases. The V and J ends lost 5 bases and 3 bases, in that order; junction bases with no gene match: 10. Germline V gene sequence: CDR1 SGHNT, CDR2 YENEEA. The CDR3 loop spans 16 amino acids.